Below are 18 T cell receptor beta chains sequenced from a single sample in a study of identifying expanded T cells in peripheral blood. Profiling relied on immunoSEQ multiplex PCR, and the TCRdb table lists in-frame clones only, not all of them. The profile shows roughly 56,000 clones, about 80% of them singletons. The sequenced material came from blood. All receptors come from a person between 18 and 75 years old in good health.

The V gene is TRBV19, the J gene TRBJ1-5; the match to TRBD1 covers 10 bases. The CDR3 contains 14 residues. Germline V CDR1 and CDR2: LNHDA, SQIVND (reference sequence). V was clipped by 11 bases and J by 3 bases; unmatched bases: 7. The DNA of the CDR3 is TGTGCCTCATGGGGACAGGGGATCAATCAGCCCCAGCATTTT. Its protein product is CASWGQGINQPQHF.

The chain recombines TRBV5-8 with TRBJ2-1; 11 bases line up with TRBD2. The junction had 4 bases not matched to a gene; V was cut back by 7 bases and J by 4 bases. The CDR3 length is 14 residues. Germline loops: CDR1 SGHTS, CDR2 YDEGEE. This chain's CDR3 is CASFRLAGYNEQFF. CDR3 nucleotides: TGTGCCAGCTTTCGACTAGCGGGGTACAATGAGCAGTTCTTC.

This clone was recorded a few times. The chain recombines TRBV12-5 with TRBJ1-4, with no clear D. Per germline, CDR1 LGHNT and CDR2 FRNRAP. Trimming took off 3 bases at V and 0 bases at J, with 5 bases between the two ends. The CDR3 runs 14 residues. The CDR3 loop is CASGFEATNEKLFF. CDR3 DNA sequence: TGTGCTAGTGGTTTCGAGGCAACTAATGAAAAACTGTTTTTT. The full variable domain, with the rest looked up from reference TRBV12-5 and TRBJ1-4, is DARVTQTPRHKVTEMGQEVTMRCQPILGHNTVFWYRQTMMQGLELLAYFRNRAPLDDSGMPKDRFSAEMPDATLATLKIQPSEPRDSAVYFCASGFEATNEKLFFGSGTQLSVL.

The rearrangement links TRBV10-2 to TRBJ2-2; D is unclear. Trimming cost V 4 bases and J 2 bases, with 11 bases left between them. This CDR3 comprises 15 residues. The V gene's germline CDR1 is WSHSY and CDR2 SAAADI. CDR3 loop: CASSGRQANTGELFF. The DNA for the CDR3 is TGCGCCAGCAGTGGAAGGCAGGCAAACACCGGGGAGCTGTTTTTT.

DNA of the CDR3: TGCGCCAGCAGCTTGTTCAGGACGAAGTTCTACAATGAGCAGTTCTTC. This gives the protein CASSLFRTKFYNEQFF. V and J are TRBV5-1 and TRBJ2-1; D unclear. The CDR3 runs 16 residues. V dropped 1 base and J dropped 3 bases, with 14 bases sitting between them. The germline V gene encodes CDR1 SGHRS and CDR2 YFSETQ.

The chain links TRBV7-2 to TRBJ1-5, with D uncertain. Looked up from germline, CDR1 is SGHTA and CDR2 is FQGNSA. Trimming stripped 1 base from V and 4 bases from J, with 5 bases between. The CDR3 is made up of 13 amino acids. DNA for the CDR3: TGTGCCAGCAGCTTAGGGACTAATCAGCCCCAGCATTTT. Amino acid sequence: CASSLGTNQPQHF.

CDR3 in amino acids: CASSLGDSGANVLTF. The CDR3 region has the DNA TGTGCCAGCAGCTTAGGGGACTCTGGGGCCAACGTCCTGACTTTC. The J gene is TRBJ2-6, the V gene TRBV5-5; D perhaps matches TRBD1 (5 bases). Germline V gives CDR1 SGHKS, CDR2 YYEKEE (reference sequence). The germline V and J ends were trimmed by 2 bases and 0 bases, with 6 bases remaining between them. There are 15 residues in the CDR3.

The chain couples TRBV9 to TRBJ2-1; D may correspond to TRBD1 or TRBD2 (5 bases each). V was cut by 0 bases and J by 9 bases, with 13 bases left in between. The CDR3 is 14 residues long. Germline V gene data show CDR1 as SGDLS and CDR2 as YYNGEE. The CDR3 bases are TGTGCCAGCAGCGTAGCTGGGGGTTTTGCTGAGCAGTTCTTC. Its protein is CASSVAGGFAEQFF.

This chain links TRBV7-6 with TRBJ1-1, with 8 bases aligning to TRBD1. Germline V gene data show CDR1 as SGHVS and CDR2 as FNYEAQ. The CDR3 sequence is 16 residues long. J was trimmed by 3 bases and V by 6 bases; bases with no gene match: 12. CDR3: CASSSGQGRSDTEAFF. DNA for the CDR3: TGTGCCAGCAGTTCAGGACAGGGTCGTTCGGACACTGAAGCTTTCTTT.

This clone occurred once. For the CDR3, the DNA is TGTGCCAGCAGCTTATATGTGGGAGGGCTCTACGAGCAGTACTTC. Translation: CASSLYVGGLYEQYF. V is TRBV7-2 and J is TRBJ2-7, with 7 positions matching TRBD2. Germline CDR1 is SGHTA and CDR2 is FQGNSA. V gave up 2 bases and J gave up 3 bases; unmatched junction bases: 7. CDR3 length: 15 amino acids.

A few counts support this clone. The rearrangement joins TRBV20-1 to TRBJ1-2; no firm D call. V dropped 3 bases and J dropped 3 bases, with 5 bases sitting between them. The CDR3 totals 11 residues. From germline, CDR1 is DFQATT and CDR2 SNEGSKA (reference sequence). CDR3 protein: CSARGHYGYTF. The CDR3 coding sequence is TGCAGTGCTAGGGGCCACTATGGCTACACCTTC.

The genes are TRBV7-8 and TRBJ2-3; D remains ambiguous. Germline V lookup: CDR1 SGHVS, CDR2 FQNEAQ. This CDR3 spans 15 amino acids. V lost 5 bases and J 1 base, leaving 13 bases between the germline ends. CDR3 protein: CASSPAATRTDTQYF. CDR3 nucleotides: TGTGCCAGCAGCCCCGCGGCTACGCGCACAGATACGCAGTATTTT. The full variable domain, its missing parts supplied by reference TRBV7-8 and TRBJ2-3, is GAGVSQSPRYKVAKRGQDVALRCDPISGHVSLFWYQQALGQGPEFLTYFQNEAQLDKSGLPSDRFFAERPEGSVSTLKIQRTQQEDSAVYLCASSPAATRTDTQYFGPGTRLTVL.

The chain links TRBV10-3 to TRBJ1-1; maybe TRBD1 (5 bases). Germline V lookup: CDR1 ENHRY, CDR2 SYGVKD. The CDR3 totals 13 residues. V was trimmed by 2 bases and J by 5 bases, leaving 9 bases between them. This CDR3 reads CAISEAKGTEAFF. The CDR3 region has the DNA TGTGCCATCAGTGAGGCCAAGGGGACTGAAGCTTTCTTT.

This chain links TRBV6-6 with TRBJ2-5, with TRBD2 matching over 11 bases. This CDR3 region has 14 residues. V lost 5 bases, J lost 5 bases, and 4 bases stayed unmatched. Germline values: CDR1 MNHNY, CDR2 SVGAGI (reference sequence). The CDR3 DNA reads as TGTGCCAGCAGTCCCCGACTAGCGGGGGAGACCCAGTACTTC. It yields the protein CASSPRLAGETQYF.

This clone was seen only a few times. This chain uses TRBV30 with TRBJ1-5, with D hard to call. V dropped 0 bases and J dropped 5 bases, with 8 bases sitting between them. Germline lookup yields CDR1 GTSNPN and CDR2 SVGIG (reference sequence). This CDR3 is 13 amino acids long. The CDR3 spells CAWSVSRDQPQHF. CDR3 sequence (DNA): TGTGCCTGGAGTGTATCTCGGGATCAGCCCCAGCATTTT.

This rearrangement joins TRBV6-1 to TRBJ1-1; D uncertain. The CDR3 spans 15 residues. Germline CDR1 is MNHNS and CDR2 is SASEGT. V shed 2 bases and J shed 4 bases, with 14 bases lying between them. In nucleotides, the CDR3 is TGTGCCAGCAGTGAATTTTACACAGACCCCACTGAAGCTTTCTTT. Amino acids: CASSEFYTDPTEAFF.

This rearrangement joins TRBV2 to TRBJ2-5; 11 bases match TRBD2. Trimming cost V 2 bases and J 3 bases; bases outside gene matches: 5. The germline CDR1 and CDR2 sequences are SNHLY and FYNNEI. This CDR3 contains 16 residues. CDR3 bases: TGTGCCAGCAGTGAAAATGCGGGACTAGCGGAAGAGACCCAGTACTTC. This translates into CASSENAGLAEETQYF. The whole variable domain, filled in from reference TRBV2 and TRBJ2-5, reads EPEVTQTPSHQVTQMGQEVILRCVPISNHLYFYWYRQILGQKVEFLVSFYNNEISEKSEIFDDQFSVERPDGSNFTLKIRSTKLEDSAMYFCASSENAGLAEETQYFGPGTRLLVL.

The chain recombines TRBV7-9 with TRBJ2-1; D remains ambiguous. This CDR3 contains 14 residues. Germline V gene lookup returns CDR1 SEHNR and CDR2 FQNEAQ (reference sequence). V lost 1 base to trimming and J lost 6 bases, with 10 bases between them. The CDR3 protein is CASSLGIFSNEQFF. The CDR3, as DNA: TGTGCCAGCAGCTTAGGGATTTTTAGCAATGAGCAGTTCTTC.